This T cell receptor (beta chain) was found in a study of cytomegalovirus exposure and HLA in healthy donors. Study results and limitations: Despite most TCR sequences being rare, some public TCRs occurred in many donors. A later analysis, which compared TCR beta chains of equal frequency, found the HLA-associated ones more clonally expanded.

The PCR employed 60 Vbeta primers together with 13 Jbeta primers. The data were produced by immunoSEQ multiplex PCR, yet TCRdb's version contains in-frame clones alone and is incomplete. The sample lists 85,000 to 100,000 clones, just under 80% occurring once. The CDR3 is made up of 11 amino acids. Germline V gene sequence: CDR1 MNHNY, CDR2 SVGAGI (reference sequence). Deletions cut 2 bases from V and 7 bases from J, with 6 bases between. Concerning this clone: The antigen is unknown.

This sequence joins TRBV6-6 and TRBJ2-7; a weak D match, TRBD2 (6 bases). This TCR was sampled from a woman aged 40 to 50 in good health and CMV-seropositive. Specimen: PBMCs. The CDR3 nucleotides read TGTGCCAGCAGTTACCGGGGGGAGCAGTACTTC. Translated, it gives CASSYRGEQYF.